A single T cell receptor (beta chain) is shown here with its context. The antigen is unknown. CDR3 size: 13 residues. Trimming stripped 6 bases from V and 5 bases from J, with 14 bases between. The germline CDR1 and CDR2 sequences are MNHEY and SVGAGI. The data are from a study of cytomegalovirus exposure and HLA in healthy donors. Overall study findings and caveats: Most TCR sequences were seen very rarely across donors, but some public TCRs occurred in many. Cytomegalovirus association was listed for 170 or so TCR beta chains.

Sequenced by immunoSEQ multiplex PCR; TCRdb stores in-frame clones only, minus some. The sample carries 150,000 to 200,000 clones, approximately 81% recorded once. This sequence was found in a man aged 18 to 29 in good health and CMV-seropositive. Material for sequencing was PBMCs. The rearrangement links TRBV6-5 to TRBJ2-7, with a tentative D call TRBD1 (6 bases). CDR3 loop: CASSTQGRNEQYF. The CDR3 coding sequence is TGTGCCAGCAGCACACAGGGAAGAAACGAGCAGTACTTC.